This T cell receptor (beta chain) stems from a study of tumor and adjacent non-tumor tissue in lung cancer. A modified ARM-PCR protocol with three rounds of nested PCR amplified TCRbeta. MiXCR was run by TCRdb on the multiplex PCR reads, yielding one entry per CDR3 protein. The data hold over 110,000 distinct CDR3 sequences, with about 71% observed a single time. This clonotype turned up a few times. What it binds is unknown. The template was RNA from unsorted bulk tissue. V lost 3 bases, J lost 6 bases, and 4 bases stayed unmatched. Germline V gene data show CDR1 as DFQATT and CDR2 as SNEGSKA (reference sequence). This CDR3 contains 13 residues. General study points: In normal lung, the top 100 clones were significantly more dominant than in tumor.

The TCR sequence derives from a man aged 55 to 70 with small cell lung cancer. The rearrangement links TRBV20-1 to TRBJ2-7; 11 bases line up with TRBD2. The material sequenced was lung tumor tissue. Here the CDR3 reads CSARGLAVREQYF. DNA of the CDR3: TGCAGTGCTAGGGGACTAGCGGTCCGCGAGCAGTACTTC.